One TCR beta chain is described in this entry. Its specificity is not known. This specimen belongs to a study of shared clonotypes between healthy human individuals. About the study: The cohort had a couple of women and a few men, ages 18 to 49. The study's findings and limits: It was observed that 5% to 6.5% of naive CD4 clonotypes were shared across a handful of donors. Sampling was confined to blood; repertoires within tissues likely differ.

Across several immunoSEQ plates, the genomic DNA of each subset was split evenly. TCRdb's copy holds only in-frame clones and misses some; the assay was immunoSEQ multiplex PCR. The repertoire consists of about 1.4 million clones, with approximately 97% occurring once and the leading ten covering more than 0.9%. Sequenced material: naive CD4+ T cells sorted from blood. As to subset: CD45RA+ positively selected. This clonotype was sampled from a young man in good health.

The chain's CDR3 is CASSSGGGWEKLFF. The CDR3 coding sequence is TGTGCCAGCAGCTCAGGGGGAGGCTGGGAAAAACTGTTTTTT. The gene calls are TRBV28 and TRBJ1-4; 7 nucleotides line up with TRBD1. J gave up 8 bases and V 6 bases, and 9 bases lay outside the gene matches. CDR3 size: 14 residues. The germline CDR1 and CDR2 sequences are MDHEN and SYDVKM.